A selection of T cell receptor beta chains follows, all from one sample in a study of blood T cell repertoires in COVID-19. The method was immunoSEQ multiplex PCR; TCRdb's version includes in-frame clones alone and lacks a portion of them. The repertoire includes about 150,000 clones, roughly 89% of them detected once, and under 6% sits in the top ten. Sequencing input: peripheral blood. These receptors all stem from a human donor in a cohort sampled during active COVID-19. Each CDR3 is given with its conserved first and last residue. The D gene is left open where the match is weak. Size tells how often a clone was seen (once, few, many) or the class of an expanded clone, and some rows leave it out.

V: TRBV28; D: TRBD2; J: TRBJ2-7; size: .; CDR3: CASSLLSLAGAYEQYF; DNA: TGTGCCAGCAGTTTATTGTCTTTGGCGGGAGCCTACGAGCAGTACTTC
V: TRBV9; D: .; J: TRBJ2-3; size: .; CDR3: CASSASSQGSTDTQYF; DNA: TGTGCCAGCAGCGCAAGTTCGCAGGGGAGCACAGATACGCAGTATTTT
V: TRBV11-2; D: .; J: TRBJ2-7; size: .; CDR3: CASSLDNYYEQYF; DNA: TGTGCCAGCAGCCTTGACAATTACTACGAGCAGTACTTC
V: TRBV3-1/TRBV3-2; D: .; J: TRBJ2-3; size: .; CDR3: CASSQQYGSSTDTQYF; DNA: TGTGCCAGCAGCCAACAATACGGTTCTAGCACAGATACGCAGTATTTT
V: TRBV29-1; D: TRBD2; J: TRBJ2-7; size: .; CDR3: CSVVQGTSGGTEQYF; DNA: TGCAGCGTTGTACAAGGGACTAGCGGGGGGACCGAGCAGTACTTC
V: TRBV10-1; D: .; J: TRBJ2-7; size: few; CDR3: CASSEGASYEQYF; DNA: TGCGCCAGCAGTGAGGGAGCCAGTTACGAGCAGTACTTC
V: TRBV30; D: .; J: TRBJ1-3; size: .; CDR3: CAWTPLDISGNTIYF; DNA: TGTGCCTGGACCCCTCTGGACATCTCTGGAAACACCATATATTTT
V: TRBV5-8; D: TRBD1; J: TRBJ2-7; size: .; CDR3: CASSLDFQGAGEQYF; DNA: TGTGCCAGCAGCTTGGATTTCCAGGGGGCGGGGGAGCAGTACTTC
V: TRBV19; D: TRBD2; J: TRBJ2-1; size: .; CDR3: CASGTGPSGINEQFF; DNA: TGTGCCAGTGGGACCGGCCCTAGCGGGATCAATGAGCAGTTCTTC
V: TRBV6-5; D: TRBD2; J: TRBJ2-7; size: .; CDR3: CASSYLGSGGTYEQYF; DNA: TGTGCCAGCAGTTACCTTGGTAGCGGGGGGACCTACGAGCAGTACTTC
V: TRBV5-1; D: .; J: TRBJ2-2; size: .; CDR3: CASCQAFDTGELFF; DNA: TGCGCCAGTTGCCAAGCCTTTGACACCGGGGAGCTGTTTTTT
V: TRBV9; D: TRBD1; J: TRBJ1-2; size: .; CDR3: CASSDRVYGYTF; DNA: TGTGCCAGCAGTGACAGGGTCTATGGCTACACCTTC
V: TRBV30; D: .; J: TRBJ2-5; size: .; CDR3: CAWSVGGSGETQYF; DNA: TGTGCCTGGAGTGTTGGTGGGAGTGGAGAGACCCAGTACTTC
V: TRBV9; D: .; J: TRBJ2-6; size: .; CDR3: CASSEGPNVLTF; DNA: TGTGCCAGCAGCGAGGGGCCCAACGTCCTGACTTTC
V: TRBV2; D: .; J: TRBJ1-5; size: .; CDR3: CASRSTGDQPQHF; DNA: TGTGCCAGCAGGTCTACAGGTGATCAGCCCCAGCATTTT
V: TRBV30; D: TRBD1; J: TRBJ1-3; size: .; CDR3: CAWSPHRGVPGNTIYF; DNA: TGTGCCTGGAGTCCCCACAGGGGAGTACCTGGAAACACCATATATTTT
V: TRBV24-1; D: TRBD1; J: TRBJ2-1; size: .; CDR3: CATSDAGQGKGNEQFF; DNA: TGTGCCACCAGTGATGCGGGACAGGGGAAGGGGAATGAGCAGTTCTTC
V: TRBV28; D: .; J: TRBJ1-2; size: .; CDR3: CASSWASNRGYTF; DNA: TGTGCCAGCAGTTGGGCGAGTAATCGAGGCTACACCTTC
V: TRBV28; D: .; J: TRBJ1-1; size: .; CDR3: CASSSPRTNLNTEAFF; DNA: TGTGCCAGCAGTTCCCCTCGGACAAATCTGAACACTGAAGCTTTCTTT
V: TRBV19; D: TRBD2; J: TRBJ2-5; size: .; CDR3: CASPGGARPETQYF; DNA: TGTGCCAGCCCCGGGGGGGCACGACCGGAGACCCAGTACTTC
V: TRBV30; D: TRBD1; J: TRBJ1-2; size: .; CDR3: CAWIRDRDYGYTF; DNA: TGTGCCTGGATCCGGGACAGAGACTATGGCTACACCTTC